The 22 T cell receptor beta chains below were found in one sample sequenced in a study of T cells after yellow fever vaccination. MiXCR, run by TCRdb on the 5' RACE reads, gives a single entry per CDR3 protein. The data show hundreds of thousands of distinct CDR3 sequences, more than 9% seen once. The specimen was PBMCs, collected on the day of the yellow fever booster vaccination. Every receptor here comes from a young man who received the YFV17D yellow fever vaccine.

This clonotype was counted at least ten times. The rearrangement uses TRBV4-3 and TRBJ2-3; the match to TRBD2 covers 11 bases. The CDR3 loop spans 17 amino acids. Germline CDR1 LGHNA, CDR2 YSLEER. With 3 bases clipped from V and 2 bases from J, the junction kept 7 bases outside the gene matches. The CDR3 here is CASSQEIAGGFTDTQYF. CDR3 DNA: TGCGCCAGCAGCCAGGAAATAGCGGGAGGGTTCACAGATACGCAGTATTTT.

The chain joins TRBV9 to TRBJ2-1, with 7 nucleotides matching TRBD2. This CDR3 spans 13 amino acids. V lost 2 bases to trimming and J lost 9 bases; unmatched junction nucleotides: 5. Germline values: CDR1 SGDLS, CDR2 YYNGEE. CDR3 region: CASSVLAESEQFF. The CDR3 bases are TGTGCCAGCAGCGTCCTAGCGGAGTCTGAGCAGTTCTTC. The full variable domain, rest sourced from reference TRBV9 and TRBJ2-1, is DSGVTQTPKHLITATGQRVTLRCSPRSGDLSVYWYQQSLDQGLQFLIQYYNGEERAKGNILERFSAQQFPDLHSELNLSSLELGDSALYFCASSVLAESEQFFGPGTRLTVL.

This clonotype was seen a handful of times. The chain carries TRBV12-3 or TRBV12-4 and TRBJ2-7, with 12 bases matching TRBD1. V shed 5 bases, J shed 1 base, and the junction held 15 bases outside the gene matches. The CDR3 sequence is 19 residues long. CDR3 nucleotide sequence: TGTGCCAGCAGTATACTCCCGGGACAGGGGGCGAGGGGTTCCTACGAGCAGTACTTC. Protein: CASSILPGQGARGSYEQYF.

Points on this clonotype: It may be a read error: a sequence one base away is much more abundant. It is likely a read error, because the conserved phenylalanine at the end of the CDR3 is missing. This sequence joins TRBV27 and TRBJ2-1, with TRBD2 matching over 8 bases. Unmatched junction bases numbered 4, after V lost 6 bases and J lost 6 bases. The germline gives CDR1 MNHEY, CDR2 SMNVEV (reference sequence). The CDR3 is 13 amino acids. CDR3 DNA: TGTGCCAGCAGGGGACTAGTATCCAATGAGCAGTTCTTG. Protein: CASRGLVSNEQFL.

The V and J genes are TRBV4-2 and TRBJ2-5; D unclear. Germline CDR1 reads LGHNA; CDR2 reads YNFKEQ. The CDR3 runs 14 residues. Trimming cost V 0 bases and J 5 bases, with 10 bases left between them. The CDR3 coding sequence is TGTGCCAGCAGCCAAGAATTGTCCGGGGAGACCCAGTACTTC. It translates to CASSQELSGETQYF.

This clonotype was recorded a few times. This chain uses TRBV18 with TRBJ2-7; D remains unclear. V was trimmed by 6 bases and J by 6 bases, leaving 21 bases between them. The V gene's germline CDR1 is KGHSH and CDR2 LQKENI. The CDR3 has 15 amino acids. The CDR3 spells CASSPIVVGLSEQYF. CDR3 coding DNA: TGTGCCAGCTCGCCGATCGTGGTAGGTCTTTCCGAGCAGTACTTC.

In this sample, this clonotype turned up a few times. V usage is TRBV7-9 and J usage is TRBJ2-1, with no clear D. The CDR3 is made up of 16 amino acids. Per germline, CDR1 SEHNR and CDR2 FQNEAQ (reference sequence). Trimming shortened V by 7 bases and J by 6 bases, and 22 bases separated the two germline ends. CDR3 sequence: CASISTTPVLGNEQFF. The CDR3 region has the DNA TGTGCCAGCATTTCCACGACCCCAGTGCTAGGCAATGAGCAGTTCTTC. The variable domain in full, completed from reference TRBV7-9 and TRBJ2-1, reads DTGVSQNPRHKITKRGQNVTFRCDPISEHNRLYWYRQTLGQGPEFLTYFQNEAQLEKSRLLSDRFSAERPKGSFSTLEIQRTEQGDSAMYLCASISTTPVLGNEQFFGPGTRLTVL.

J is TRBJ2-3 and V is TRBV7-3; TRBD2 is a possible D gene (7 bases). The germline gives CDR1 SGHTA, CDR2 FQGTGA. This CDR3 has 17 amino acids. Trimming removed 0 bases at V and 2 bases at J, with 15 bases between. CDR3 DNA sequence: TGTGCCAGCAGCTTAACGGCGAGGGGGAGGGCCACAGATACGCAGTATTTT. This sequence encodes CASSLTARGRATDTQYF.

The genes are TRBV30 and TRBJ2-5, with no clear D. Germline lookup yields CDR1 GTSNPN and CDR2 SVGIG (reference sequence). V lost 2 bases and J lost 4, with 11 bases in between. The length of the CDR3 is 13 residues. The CDR3 sequence is CAWSPPPGETQYF. The CDR3 nucleotides are TGTGCCTGGAGTCCCCCCCCGGGAGAGACCCAGTACTTC. The full variable domain, with the rest looked up from reference TRBV30 and TRBJ2-5, is SQTIHQWPATLVQPVGSPLSLECTVEGTSNPNLYWYRQAAGRGLQLLFYSVGIGQISSEVPQNLSASRPQDRQFILSSKKLLLSDSGFYLCAWSPPPGETQYFGPGTRLLVL.

The rearrangement links TRBV9 to TRBJ1-4, with TRBD1 as a possible D gene (6 bases). Deletions cut 1 base from V and 7 bases from J, with 14 bases between. Germline V CDR1 and CDR2: SGDLS, YYNGEE. This CDR3 has 15 residues. The CDR3 sequence: CASSVTAGALEKLFF. CDR3 nucleotide sequence: TGTGCCAGCAGCGTAACGGCAGGGGCTCTTGAAAAACTGTTTTTT.

This clonotype was seen many times. This chain links TRBV20-1 with TRBJ2-2; D possibly uses TRBD1 or TRBD2 (6 bases each). Germline values: CDR1 DFQATT, CDR2 SNEGSKA (reference sequence). The CDR3 has 13 amino acids. The CDR3 protein is CSVGGRNTGELFF. The CDR3 DNA reads as TGCAGCGTTGGGGGGCGGAACACCGGGGAGCTGTTTTTT.

This clonotype came up a few times. CDR3 in amino acids: CASRPTGAPQFF. The CDR3 DNA follows: TGTGCCAGCAGACCCACAGGTGCGCCGCAGTTCTTC. The chain has TRBV27 and TRBJ2-1; D possibly corresponds to TRBD1 (5 bases). Germline CDR1 reads MNHEY; CDR2 reads SMNVEV (reference sequence). Trimming shortened V by 6 bases and J by 12 bases, and 15 bases separated the two germline ends. The CDR3 loop spans 12 amino acids.

The chain carries TRBV10-3 and TRBJ1-5; no clear D gene. CDR3 length: 11 amino acids. Germline V gives CDR1 ENHRY, CDR2 SYGVKD. Trimming removed 10 bases at V and 7 bases at J, with 11 bases between. The CDR3: CATGRDQPQHF. In nucleotides, the CDR3 is TGTGCCACCGGACGAGACCAGCCCCAGCATTTT.

The J gene is TRBJ2-1, the V gene TRBV3-1, with D perhaps TRBD2 (6 bases). V was trimmed by 0 bases and J by 4 bases, leaving 13 bases between them. Germline-derived CDR1 and CDR2 are LGHDT and YNNKEL (reference sequence). The CDR3 consists of 16 residues. Here the CDR3 DNA reads TGTGCCAGCAGCCAAGATATGCGTGGAGGGTACAATGAGCAGTTCTTC. Translating it yields CASSQDMRGGYNEQFF.

The chain links TRBV7-9 to TRBJ2-1, with D unclear. The CDR3 loop spans 13 amino acids. The V and J ends lost 7 bases and 5 bases respectively, with 12 bases between them. The V gene's germline CDR1 is SEHNR and CDR2 FQNEAQ (reference sequence). The CDR3 coding sequence is TGTGCCAGCAACCCGATGCCGCACAATGAGCAGTTCTTC. It encodes CASNPMPHNEQFF.

The chain couples TRBV7-9 to TRBJ2-1, with a possible D match to TRBD2 (5 bases). The CDR3 loop spans 14 amino acids. Germline CDR1 SEHNR, CDR2 FQNEAQ (reference sequence). Trimming removed 5 bases from V and 4 bases from J, with 12 bases in between. The CDR3 loop reads CASSEGLKYNEQFF. DNA for the CDR3: TGTGCCAGCAGCGAAGGACTTAAGTACAATGAGCAGTTCTTC. The entire variable domain, with the rest obtained from reference TRBV7-9 and TRBJ2-1, is as follows: DTGVSQNPRHKITKRGQNVTFRCDPISEHNRLYWYRQTLGQGPEFLTYFQNEAQLEKSRLLSDRFSAERPKGSFSTLEIQRTEQGDSAMYLCASSEGLKYNEQFFGPGTRLTVL.

The sample holds a few counts of this clonotype. The chain employs TRBV6-1 and TRBJ2-1; no firm D call. Trimming took 4 bases from V and 5 from J, leaving 9 bases between them. Per the germline V gene, CDR1 is MNHNS and CDR2 is SASEGT. The CDR3 extends over 13 amino acids. In DNA form, the CDR3 reads TGTGCCAGCAGTGTGGCAGCACACAATGAGCAGTTCTTC. It yields the protein CASSVAAHNEQFF.

The chain is built from TRBV12-3 or TRBV12-4 and TRBJ1-2; D uncertain. This CDR3 is built from 10 residues. Trimming removed 6 bases at V and 2 bases at J, with 1 base between. The CDR3 reads CASRNYGYTF. DNA of the CDR3: TGTGCCAGCAGGAACTATGGCTACACCTTC.

V and J are TRBV10-3 and TRBJ2-5; 16 bases agree with TRBD2. This CDR3 has 20 residues. The V and J ends lost 4 bases and 1 base, in that order; junction bases with no gene match: 12. Germline V lookup: CDR1 ENHRY, CDR2 SYGVKD. CDR3 amino acids: CAISAQPGLAGGVPQETQYF. The CDR3 DNA reads TGTGCCATCAGTGCTCAGCCGGGACTAGCGGGAGGGGTGCCCCAAGAGACCCAGTACTTC.

This rearrangement joins TRBV20-1 to TRBJ2-7, with 10 bases fitting TRBD2. V shed 0 bases and J 4 bases; nucleotides not matched to a gene: 6. The CDR3 length is 15 residues. The germline CDR1 and CDR2 sequences are DFQATT and SNEGSKA (reference sequence). The CDR3 here is CSARDRLAGVYEQYF. The CDR3 DNA reads TGCAGTGCTAGAGATCGGCTAGCGGGAGTTTACGAGCAGTACTTC.

The table lists this clonotype with a few counts. The rearrangement links TRBV20-1 to TRBJ1-1; D perhaps matches TRBD1 (5 bases). The CDR3 length is 13 residues. V lost 5 bases, J lost 7 bases, and 17 bases lay in between. Germline V gene lookup returns CDR1 DFQATT and CDR2 SNEGSKA (reference sequence). CDR3 loop: CSADPGQGLEAFF. The CDR3 bases are TGCAGTGCTGACCCGGGGCAGGGACTTGAAGCTTTCTTT.

This clonotype was recorded at least ten times. The chain employs TRBV7-2 and TRBJ2-5; D may correspond to TRBD1 or TRBD2 (6 bases each). This CDR3 contains 13 residues. CDR1 and CDR2 from the germline V gene are SGHTA and FQGNSA. The V gene lost 5 bases and the J gene lost 5 bases, with 12 bases spanning the gap. This CDR3 reads CASSLRRGETQYF. CDR3 nucleotides: TGTGCCAGCAGCCTCCGGAGGGGGGAGACCCAGTACTTC.